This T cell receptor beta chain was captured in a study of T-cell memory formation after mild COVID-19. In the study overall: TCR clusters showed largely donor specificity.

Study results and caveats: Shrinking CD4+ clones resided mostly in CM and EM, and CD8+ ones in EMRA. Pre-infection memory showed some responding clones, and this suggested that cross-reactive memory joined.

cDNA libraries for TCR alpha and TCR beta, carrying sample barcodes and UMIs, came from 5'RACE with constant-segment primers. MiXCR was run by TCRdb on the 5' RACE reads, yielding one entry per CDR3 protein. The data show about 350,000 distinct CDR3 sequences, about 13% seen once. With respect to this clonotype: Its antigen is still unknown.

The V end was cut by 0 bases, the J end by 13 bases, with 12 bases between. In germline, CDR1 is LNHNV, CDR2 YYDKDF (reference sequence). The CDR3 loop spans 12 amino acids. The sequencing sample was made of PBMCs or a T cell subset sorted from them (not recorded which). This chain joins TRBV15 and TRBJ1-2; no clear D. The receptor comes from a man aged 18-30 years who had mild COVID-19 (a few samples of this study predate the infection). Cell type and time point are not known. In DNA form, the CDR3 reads TGTGCCACCAGCAGAGATAGGGTCCGAGCCACCTTC. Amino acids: CATSRDRVRATF.